The sequence of this TCR beta chain was determined in a study of a mutant IDH1 vaccine in newly diagnosed glioma. Study information: Treated patients comprised around 60% males and roughly 40% females, mean age approximately 37 years. Before enrollment, the patients had been treated with radiotherapy alone, temozolomide alone, or both together. Most of them had received both.

The data were produced by immunoSEQ multiplex PCR, yet TCRdb's version contains in-frame clones alone and is incomplete. This table has about 98,000 clones, approximately 90% appearing once. Study observations and caveats: Immune responses arising from the vaccine appeared in about 93% of patients.

Trimming pared 4 bases from V and 5 bases from J, leaving 14 bases between. Germline V gene lookup returns CDR1 MNHEY and CDR2 SMNVEV (reference sequence). This CDR3 spans 14 amino acids. This clone was detected only a few times. No antigen is known for it. Time point here: baseline, week 1 (first vaccination visit). The treatment was: pre-vaccination baseline after standard-of-care therapy. Astrocytomas found in donors were new, WHO grade 3 or 4, IDH1-mutant and ATRX-lost. The genes are TRBV27 and TRBJ1-1; D unresolved. The source was PBMCs, collected from a glioma patient treated with radiotherapy, temozolomide or both. This receptor was taken from a woman aged 50 to 60 with glioma. CDR3: CASSSTITGTEAFF. CDR3 sequence (DNA): TGTGCCAGCAGTTCGACAATAACGGGGACTGAAGCTTTCTTT.